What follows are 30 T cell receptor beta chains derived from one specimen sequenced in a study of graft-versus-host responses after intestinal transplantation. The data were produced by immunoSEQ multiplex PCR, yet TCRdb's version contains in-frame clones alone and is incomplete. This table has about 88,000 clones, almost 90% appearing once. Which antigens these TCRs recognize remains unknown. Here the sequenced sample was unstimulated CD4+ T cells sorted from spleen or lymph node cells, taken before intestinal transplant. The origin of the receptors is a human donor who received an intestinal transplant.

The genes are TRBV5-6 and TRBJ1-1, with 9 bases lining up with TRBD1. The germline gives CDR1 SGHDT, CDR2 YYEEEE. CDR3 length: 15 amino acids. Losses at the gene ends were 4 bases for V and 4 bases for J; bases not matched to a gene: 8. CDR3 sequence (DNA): TGTGCCAGCAGCCTGGTGGACAGGGGTCCCACTGAAGCTTTCTTT. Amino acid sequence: CASSLVDRGPTEAFF.

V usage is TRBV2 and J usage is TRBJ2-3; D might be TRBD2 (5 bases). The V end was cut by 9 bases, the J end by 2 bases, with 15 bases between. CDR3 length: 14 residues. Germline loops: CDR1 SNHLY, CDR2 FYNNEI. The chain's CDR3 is CASSVAGTTDTQYF. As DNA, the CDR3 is TGTGCCAGTTCTGTGGCGGGTACCACAGATACGCAGTATTTT.

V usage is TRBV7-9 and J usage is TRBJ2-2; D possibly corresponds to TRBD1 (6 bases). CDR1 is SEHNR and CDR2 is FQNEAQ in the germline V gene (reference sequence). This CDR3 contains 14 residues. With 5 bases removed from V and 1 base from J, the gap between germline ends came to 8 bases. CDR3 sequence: CASSQQGNTGELFF. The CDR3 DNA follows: TGTGCCAGCAGCCAACAGGGGAACACCGGGGAGCTGTTTTTT.

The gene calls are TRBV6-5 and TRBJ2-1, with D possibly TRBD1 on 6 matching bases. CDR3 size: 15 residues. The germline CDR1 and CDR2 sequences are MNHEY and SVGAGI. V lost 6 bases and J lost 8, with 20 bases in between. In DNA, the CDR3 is TGTGCCAGCAGCAACGGACAGTTCGGTGTGTATGAGCAGTTCTTC. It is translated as CASSNGQFGVYEQFF.

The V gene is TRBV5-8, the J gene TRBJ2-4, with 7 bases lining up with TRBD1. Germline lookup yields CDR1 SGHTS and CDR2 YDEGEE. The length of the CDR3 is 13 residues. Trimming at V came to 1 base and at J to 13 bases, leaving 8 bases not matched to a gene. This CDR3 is CASSLSPGQFQYF. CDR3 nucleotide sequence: TGTGCCAGCAGCTTGTCCCCGGGACAGTTCCAGTACTTC.

CDR3 bases: TGTGCCAGCAGCCGGGGACAGTTGAACACTGAAGCTTTCTTT. Encoded protein: CASSRGQLNTEAFF. V is TRBV6-1 and J is TRBJ1-1; 7 positions agree with TRBD1. Germline values: CDR1 MNHNS, CDR2 SASEGT. V was clipped by 6 bases and J by 0 bases; unmatched bases: 4. The CDR3 totals 14 residues.

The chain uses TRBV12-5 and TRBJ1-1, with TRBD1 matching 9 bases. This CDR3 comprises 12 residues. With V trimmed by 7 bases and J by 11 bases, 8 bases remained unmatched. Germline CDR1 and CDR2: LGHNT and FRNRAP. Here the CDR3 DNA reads TGTGCTAGTGCCGTACAGGGGGCGGTCGCTTTCTTT. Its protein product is CASAVQGAVAFF.

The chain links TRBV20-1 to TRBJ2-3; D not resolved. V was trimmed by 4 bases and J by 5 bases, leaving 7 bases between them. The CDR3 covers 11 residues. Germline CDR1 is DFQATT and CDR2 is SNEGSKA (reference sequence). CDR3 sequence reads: CSAIQRDTQYF. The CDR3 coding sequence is TGCAGTGCTATTCAGCGAGATACGCAGTATTTT.

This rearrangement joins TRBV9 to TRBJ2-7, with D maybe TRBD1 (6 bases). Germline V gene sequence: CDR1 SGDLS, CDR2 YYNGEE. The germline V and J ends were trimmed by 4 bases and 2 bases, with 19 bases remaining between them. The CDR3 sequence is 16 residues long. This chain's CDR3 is CASSPRPDRWAYEQYF. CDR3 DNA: TGTGCCAGCAGCCCTCGACCCGACAGGTGGGCCTACGAGCAGTACTTC.

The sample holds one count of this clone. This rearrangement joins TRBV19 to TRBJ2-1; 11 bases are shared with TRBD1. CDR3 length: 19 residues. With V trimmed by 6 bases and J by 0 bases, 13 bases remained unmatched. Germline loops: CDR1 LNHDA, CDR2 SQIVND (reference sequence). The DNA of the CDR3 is TGTGCCAGTAGCCTGCGGGGACAGGGGGTCCTAAGCTCCTACAATGAGCAGTTCTTC. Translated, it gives CASSLRGQGVLSSYNEQFF.

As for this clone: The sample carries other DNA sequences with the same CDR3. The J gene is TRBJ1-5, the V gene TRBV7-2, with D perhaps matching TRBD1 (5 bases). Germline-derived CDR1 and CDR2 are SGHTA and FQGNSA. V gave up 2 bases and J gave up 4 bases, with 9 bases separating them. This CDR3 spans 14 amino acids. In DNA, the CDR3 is TGTGCCAGCAGCTTATTGGGGGGGAATCAGCCCCAGCATTTT. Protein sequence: CASSLLGGNQPQHF.

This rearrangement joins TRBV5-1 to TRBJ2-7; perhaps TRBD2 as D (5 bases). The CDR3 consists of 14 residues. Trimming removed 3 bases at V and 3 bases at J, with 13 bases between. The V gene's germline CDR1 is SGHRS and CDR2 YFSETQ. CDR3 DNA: TGCGCCAGCAGCTCCTCGGGAATGGGCTACGAGCAGTACTTC. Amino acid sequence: CASSSSGMGYEQYF.

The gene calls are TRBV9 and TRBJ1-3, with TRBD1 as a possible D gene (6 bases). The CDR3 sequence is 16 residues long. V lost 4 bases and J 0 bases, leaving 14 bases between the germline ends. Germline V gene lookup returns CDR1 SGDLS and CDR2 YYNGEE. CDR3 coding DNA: TGTGCCAGCAGCACCGGGACACATGCCTCTGGAAACACCATATATTTT. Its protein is CASSTGTHASGNTIYF.

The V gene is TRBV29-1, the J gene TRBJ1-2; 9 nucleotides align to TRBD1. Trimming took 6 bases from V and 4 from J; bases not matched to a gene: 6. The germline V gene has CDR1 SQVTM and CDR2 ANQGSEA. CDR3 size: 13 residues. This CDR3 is CSVADRGPYGYTF. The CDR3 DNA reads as TGCAGCGTCGCGGACAGGGGTCCCTATGGCTACACCTTC.

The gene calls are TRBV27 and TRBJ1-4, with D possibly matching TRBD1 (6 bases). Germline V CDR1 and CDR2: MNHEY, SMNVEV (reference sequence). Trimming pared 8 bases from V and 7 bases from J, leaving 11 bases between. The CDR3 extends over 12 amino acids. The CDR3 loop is CASGQFSEKLFF. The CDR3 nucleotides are TGTGCCAGCGGACAGTTTAGTGAAAAACTGTTTTTT. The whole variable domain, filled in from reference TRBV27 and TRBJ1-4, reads EAQVTQNPRYLITVTGKKLTVTCSQNMNHEYMSWYRQDPGLGLRQIYYSMNVEVTDKGDVPEGYKVSRKEKRNFPLILESPSPNQTSLYFCASGQFSEKLFFGSGTQLSVL.

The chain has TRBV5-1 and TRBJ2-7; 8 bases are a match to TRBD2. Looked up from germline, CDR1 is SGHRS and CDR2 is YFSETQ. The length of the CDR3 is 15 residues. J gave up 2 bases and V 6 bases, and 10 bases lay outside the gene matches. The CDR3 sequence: CASTAGTRGPYEQYF. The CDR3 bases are TGCGCCAGCACAGCCGGGACTAGAGGTCCCTACGAGCAGTACTTC.

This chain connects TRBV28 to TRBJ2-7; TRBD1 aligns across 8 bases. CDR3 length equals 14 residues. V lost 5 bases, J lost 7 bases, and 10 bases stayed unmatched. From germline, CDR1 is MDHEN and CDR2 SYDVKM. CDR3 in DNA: TGTGCCAGCAGTCCTCTGACAGGGGCCTGGGAGCAGTACTTC. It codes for CASSPLTGAWEQYF.

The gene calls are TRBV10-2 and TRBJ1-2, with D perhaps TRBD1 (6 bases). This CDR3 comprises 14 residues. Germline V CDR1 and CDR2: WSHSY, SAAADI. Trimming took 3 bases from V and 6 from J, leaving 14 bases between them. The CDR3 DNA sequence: TGCGCCAGCAGTGATCCCTCAGGGGCGGATGGCTACACCTTC. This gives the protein CASSDPSGADGYTF.

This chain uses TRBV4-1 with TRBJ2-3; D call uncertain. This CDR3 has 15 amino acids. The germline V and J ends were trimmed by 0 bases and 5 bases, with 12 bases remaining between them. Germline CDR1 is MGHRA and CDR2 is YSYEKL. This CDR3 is CASSQELVVGDTQYF. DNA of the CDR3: TGCGCCAGCAGCCAAGAGTTAGTAGTCGGAGATACGCAGTATTTT.

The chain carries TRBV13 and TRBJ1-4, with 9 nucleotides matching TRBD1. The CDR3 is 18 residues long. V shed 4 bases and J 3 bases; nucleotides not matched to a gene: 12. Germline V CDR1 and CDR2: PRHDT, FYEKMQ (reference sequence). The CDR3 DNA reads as TGTGCCAGCAGCTCCGGGACAGGGAGGGCCTCGGCTAATGAAAAACTGTTTTTT. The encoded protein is CASSSGTGRASANEKLFF.

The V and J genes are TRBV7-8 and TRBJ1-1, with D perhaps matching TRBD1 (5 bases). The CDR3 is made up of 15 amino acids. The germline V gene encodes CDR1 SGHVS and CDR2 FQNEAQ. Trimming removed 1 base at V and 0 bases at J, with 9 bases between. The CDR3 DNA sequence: TGTGCCAGCAGCTTAGTGGCAGGGATGAACACTGAAGCTTTCTTT. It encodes CASSLVAGMNTEAFF.

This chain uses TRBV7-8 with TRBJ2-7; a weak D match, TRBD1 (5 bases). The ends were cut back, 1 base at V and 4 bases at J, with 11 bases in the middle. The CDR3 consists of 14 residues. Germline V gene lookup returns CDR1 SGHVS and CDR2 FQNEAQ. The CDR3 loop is CASSLEAGIYEQYF. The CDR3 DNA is TGTGCCAGCAGCTTAGAGGCAGGGATTTACGAGCAGTACTTC.

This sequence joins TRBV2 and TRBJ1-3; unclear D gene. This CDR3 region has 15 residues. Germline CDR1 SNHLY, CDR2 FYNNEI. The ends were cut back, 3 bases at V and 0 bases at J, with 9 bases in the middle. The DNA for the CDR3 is TGTGCCAGCAGTGACGCGGCCCGCTCTGGAAACACCATATATTTT. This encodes CASSDAARSGNTIYF.

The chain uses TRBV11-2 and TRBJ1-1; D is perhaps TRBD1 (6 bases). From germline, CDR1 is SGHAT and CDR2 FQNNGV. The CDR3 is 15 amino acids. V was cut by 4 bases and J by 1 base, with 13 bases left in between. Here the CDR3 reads CASSSRTVTNTEAFF. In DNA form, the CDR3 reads TGTGCCAGCAGCTCCCGGACAGTGACGAACACTGAAGCTTTCTTT.

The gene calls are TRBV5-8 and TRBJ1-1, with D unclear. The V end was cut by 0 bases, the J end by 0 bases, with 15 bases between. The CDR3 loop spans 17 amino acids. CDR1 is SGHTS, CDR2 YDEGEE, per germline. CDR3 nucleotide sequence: TGTGCCAGCAGCTTGGCAGGTCGACGGGGATTGAACACTGAAGCTTTCTTT. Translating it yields CASSLAGRRGLNTEAFF. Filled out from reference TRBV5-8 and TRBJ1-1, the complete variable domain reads EAGVTQSPTHLIKTRGQQATLRCSPISGHTSVYWYQQALGLGLQFLLWYDEGEERNRGNFPPRFSGRQFPNYSSELNVNALELEDSALYLCASSLAGRRGLNTEAFFGQGTRLTVV.

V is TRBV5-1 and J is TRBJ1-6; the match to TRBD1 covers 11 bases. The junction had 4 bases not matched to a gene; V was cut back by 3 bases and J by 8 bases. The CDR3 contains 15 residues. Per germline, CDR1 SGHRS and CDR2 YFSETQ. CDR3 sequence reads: CASSSGTGGYSPLHF. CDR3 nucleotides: TGCGCCAGCAGCTCTGGGACAGGGGGATATTCACCCCTCCACTTT.

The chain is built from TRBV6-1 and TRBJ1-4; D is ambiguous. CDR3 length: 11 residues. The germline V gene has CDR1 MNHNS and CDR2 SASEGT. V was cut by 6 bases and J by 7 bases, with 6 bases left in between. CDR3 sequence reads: CASSDFEKLFF. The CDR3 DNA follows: TGTGCCAGCAGCGACTTTGAAAAACTGTTTTTT.

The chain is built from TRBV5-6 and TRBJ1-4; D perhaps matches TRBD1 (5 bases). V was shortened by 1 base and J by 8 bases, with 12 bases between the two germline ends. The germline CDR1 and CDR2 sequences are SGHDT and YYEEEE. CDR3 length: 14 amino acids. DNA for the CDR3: TGTGCCAGCAGCTTGAGGGGTATGTCCGAAAAACTGTTTTTT. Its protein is CASSLRGMSEKLFF.

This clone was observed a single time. The chain's CDR3 is CASSPQGSNGSPLHF. CDR3 sequence (DNA): TGTGCCAGCAGCCCCCAGGGCTCGAATGGTTCACCCCTCCACTTT. The V gene is TRBV7-8, the J gene TRBJ1-6; D might be TRBD1 (5 bases). V lost 5 bases and J lost 9, with 17 bases in between. CDR1 and CDR2 (germline): SGHVS, FQNEAQ. CDR3 size: 15 residues.

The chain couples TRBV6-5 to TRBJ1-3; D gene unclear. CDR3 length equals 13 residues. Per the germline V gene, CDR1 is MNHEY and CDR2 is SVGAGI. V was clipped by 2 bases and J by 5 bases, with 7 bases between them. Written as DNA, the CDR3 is TGTGCCAGCAGTTACGCTGACAGAAACACCATATATTTT. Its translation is CASSYADRNTIYF.